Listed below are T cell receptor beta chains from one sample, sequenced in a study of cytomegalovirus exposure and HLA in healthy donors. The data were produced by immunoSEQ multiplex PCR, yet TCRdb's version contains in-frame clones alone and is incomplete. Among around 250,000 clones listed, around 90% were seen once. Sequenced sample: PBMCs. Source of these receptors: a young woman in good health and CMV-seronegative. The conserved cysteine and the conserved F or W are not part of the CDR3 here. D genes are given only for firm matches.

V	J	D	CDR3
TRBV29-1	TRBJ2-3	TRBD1	SVEPQTGATQY
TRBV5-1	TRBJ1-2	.	ANPSGGLNYGYT
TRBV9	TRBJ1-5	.	ASSVGQGNQPQH
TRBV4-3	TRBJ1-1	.	ASSQGPGSPTEAF
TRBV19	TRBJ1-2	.	AVSSRGEGGYT
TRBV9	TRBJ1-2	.	ASSAPLTAGGYT
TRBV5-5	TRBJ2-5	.	ASSTWTVGDQETQY
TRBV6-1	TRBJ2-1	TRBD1	ASSGRGFDYNEQF
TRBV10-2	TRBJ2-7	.	ASSLTGPSYEQY
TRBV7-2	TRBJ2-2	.	ASSWRLGGGELF
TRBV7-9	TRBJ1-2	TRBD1	ASSLEAGQNYGYT
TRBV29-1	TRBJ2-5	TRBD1	SEGGTGGPETQY
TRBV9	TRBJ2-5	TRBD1	ASSVDPGTGMGTQY
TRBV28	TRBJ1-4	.	ASSLGAQGEKLF
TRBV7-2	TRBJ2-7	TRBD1	ASRERPGQGYEQY
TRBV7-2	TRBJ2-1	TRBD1	ASSFIGTGAYNEQF
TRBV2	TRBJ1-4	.	ASLGQTNEKLF
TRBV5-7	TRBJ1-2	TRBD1	ASSLVLVPGQGSSYGYT
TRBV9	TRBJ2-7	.	ASSPSIDSLPYEQY
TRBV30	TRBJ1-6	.	AWSELPYNSPLH
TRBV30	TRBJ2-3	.	AWSVSPRRDSTDTQY
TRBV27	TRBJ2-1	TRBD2	ASSSTSGGPSEQF
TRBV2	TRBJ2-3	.	ASREGLHTQY
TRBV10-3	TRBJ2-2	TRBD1	ATNMGQGRTGELF
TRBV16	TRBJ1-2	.	ASSQNRVRGYT
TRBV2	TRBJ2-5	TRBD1	ASSDRDSSQETQY
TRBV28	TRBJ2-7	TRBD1	ASSATGLSSYEQY
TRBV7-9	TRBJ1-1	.	ASSYMTEAF
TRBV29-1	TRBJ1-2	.	SVESRRTEGYGYT
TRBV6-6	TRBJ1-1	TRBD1	ASGMTGSNTEAF
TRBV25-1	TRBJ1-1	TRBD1	ASSAPGTGVNTEAF
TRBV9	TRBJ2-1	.	ASSPRTGDEQF
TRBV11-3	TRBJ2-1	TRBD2	ASSQRLAGGQHTEQF
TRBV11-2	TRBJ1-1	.	ASSLMRGRKNTEAF
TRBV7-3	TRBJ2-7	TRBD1	ASSLTGQPFYEQY
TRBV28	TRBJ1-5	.	ASSLDARGNQPQH
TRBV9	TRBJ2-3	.	ASSVARSVTDTQY
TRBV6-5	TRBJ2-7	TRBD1	ASSYSSGQVTYEQY
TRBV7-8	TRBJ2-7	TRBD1	ASSPRQGYEQY
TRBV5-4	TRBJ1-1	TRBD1	ASSLPGQGTTEAF